The sequence of this TCR beta chain was determined in a study of control samples from healthy donors and cancer patients. Trimming cost V 9 bases and J 1 base, with 14 bases left between them. Per germline, CDR1 KGHDR and CDR2 SFDVKD. This CDR3 comprises 15 residues. Clones were read by immunoSEQ multiplex PCR, and TCRdb kept only the in-frame ones, dropping some. The table lists around 50,000 clones, around 90% of them singletons. Sequencing was performed on PBMCs. The source is a man in his forties with colorectal cancer. The rearrangement links TRBV24-1 to TRBJ2-2; D is perhaps TRBD1 (5 bases). CDR3 sequence reads: CATSKAQGNTGELFF. For the CDR3, the DNA is TGTGCCACCTCCAAAGCGCAGGGGAACACCGGGGAGCTGTTTTTT.